Sequencing of this TCR beta chain was carried out in a study of shared clonotypes between healthy human individuals. The repertoire was sequenced with immunoSEQ multiplex PCR; TCRdb's copy has only in-frame clones and lacks some. In the table there are over 2 million clones, 85% to 95% of which are singletons. The germline V gene encodes CDR1 LNHDA and CDR2 SQIVND (reference sequence). V dropped 7 bases and J dropped 4; count of bases not matched to a gene: 8. This CDR3 is 15 amino acids long. Findings and caveats of the study: The study generally estimated greater richness for naive than memory subsets. Limited genetic and exposure-history diversity came from having few donors.

Notes on this clone: Its specificity is unknown.

The rearrangement links TRBV19 to TRBJ2-2; 8 nucleotides line up with TRBD1. What was sequenced was naive CD4+ T cells sorted from blood. Subset in this sample: CD45RA+ positively selected. This receptor was taken from a man aged 18 to 30 in good health. As DNA, the CDR3 is TGTGCCAGTACTTCCCAGGGGGCGACCACCGGGGAGCTGTTTTTT. Protein sequence: CASTSQGATTGELFF.